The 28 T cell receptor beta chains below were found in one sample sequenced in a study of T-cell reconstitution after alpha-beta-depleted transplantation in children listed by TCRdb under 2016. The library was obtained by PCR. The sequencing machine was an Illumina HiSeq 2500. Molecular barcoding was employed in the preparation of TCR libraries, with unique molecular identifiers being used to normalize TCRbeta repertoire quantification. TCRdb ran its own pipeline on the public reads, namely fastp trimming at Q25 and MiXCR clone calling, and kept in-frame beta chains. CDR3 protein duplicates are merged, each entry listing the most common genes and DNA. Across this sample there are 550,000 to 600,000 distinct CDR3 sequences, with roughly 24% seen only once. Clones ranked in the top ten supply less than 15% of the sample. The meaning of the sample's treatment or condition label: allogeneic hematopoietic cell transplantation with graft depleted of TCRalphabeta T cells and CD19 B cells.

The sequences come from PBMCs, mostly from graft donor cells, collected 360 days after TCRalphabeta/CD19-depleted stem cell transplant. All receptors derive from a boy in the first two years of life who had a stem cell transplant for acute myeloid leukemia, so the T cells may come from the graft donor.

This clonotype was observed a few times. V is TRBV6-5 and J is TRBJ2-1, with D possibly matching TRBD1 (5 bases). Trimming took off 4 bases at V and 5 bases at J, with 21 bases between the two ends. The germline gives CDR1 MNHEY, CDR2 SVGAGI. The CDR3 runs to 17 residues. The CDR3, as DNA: TGTGCCAGCAGTTTACGCCTGATGGACACATATCACAATGAGCAGTTCTTC. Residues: CASSLRLMDTYHNEQFF.

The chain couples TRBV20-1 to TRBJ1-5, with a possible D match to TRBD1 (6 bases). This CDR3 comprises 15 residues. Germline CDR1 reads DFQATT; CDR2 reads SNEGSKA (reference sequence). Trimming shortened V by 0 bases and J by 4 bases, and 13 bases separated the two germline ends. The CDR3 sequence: CSARDGGHLNQPQHF. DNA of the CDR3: TGCAGTGCTAGAGATGGGGGACACCTTAATCAGCCCCAGCATTTT.

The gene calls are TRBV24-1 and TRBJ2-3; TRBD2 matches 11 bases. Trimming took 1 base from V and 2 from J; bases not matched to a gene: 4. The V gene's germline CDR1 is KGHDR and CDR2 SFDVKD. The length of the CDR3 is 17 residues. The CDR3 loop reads CATSDFLAGGPTDTQYF. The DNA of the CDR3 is TGTGCCACCAGTGATTTCTTAGCGGGGGGGCCCACAGATACGCAGTATTTT.

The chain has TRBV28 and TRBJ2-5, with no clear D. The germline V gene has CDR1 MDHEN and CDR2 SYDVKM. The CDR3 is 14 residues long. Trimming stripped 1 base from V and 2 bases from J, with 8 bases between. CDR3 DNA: TGTGCCAGCAGTTTATCGGCGTTTCAAGAGACCCAGTACTTC. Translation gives CASSLSAFQETQYF. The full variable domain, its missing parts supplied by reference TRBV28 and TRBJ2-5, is DVKVTQSSRYLVKRTGEKVFLECVQDMDHENMFWYRQDPGLGLRLIYFSYDVKMKEKGDIPEGYSVSREKKERFSLILESASTNQTSMYLCASSLSAFQETQYFGPGTRLLVL.

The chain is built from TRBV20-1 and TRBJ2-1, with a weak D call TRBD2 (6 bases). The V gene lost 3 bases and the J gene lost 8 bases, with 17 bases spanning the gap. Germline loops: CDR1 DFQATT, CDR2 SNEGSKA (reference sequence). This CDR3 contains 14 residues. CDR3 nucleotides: TGCAGTGCTAGGCGGCGGGGCCAGCTGGATGAGCAGTTCTTC. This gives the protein CSARRRGQLDEQFF.

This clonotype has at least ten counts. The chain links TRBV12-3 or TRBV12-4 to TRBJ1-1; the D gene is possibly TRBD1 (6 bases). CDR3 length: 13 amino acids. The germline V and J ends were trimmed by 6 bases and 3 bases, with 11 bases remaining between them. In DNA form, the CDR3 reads TGTGCCAGCAGCCCGCAGGGGTACACTGAAGCTTTCTTT. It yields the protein CASSPQGYTEAFF.

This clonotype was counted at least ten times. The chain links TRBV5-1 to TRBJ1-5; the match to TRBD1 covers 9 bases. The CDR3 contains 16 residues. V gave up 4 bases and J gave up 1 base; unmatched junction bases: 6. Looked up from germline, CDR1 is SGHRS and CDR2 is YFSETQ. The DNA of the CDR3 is TGCGCCAGCAGCCCGGGACAGGGTGTGAGCAATCAGCCCCAGCATTTT. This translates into CASSPGQGVSNQPQHF.

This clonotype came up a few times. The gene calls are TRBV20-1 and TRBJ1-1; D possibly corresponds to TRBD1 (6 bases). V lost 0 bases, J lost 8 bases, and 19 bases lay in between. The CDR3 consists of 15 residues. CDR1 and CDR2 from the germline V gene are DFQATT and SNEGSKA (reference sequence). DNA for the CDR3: TGCAGTGCTAGAGAGGAGGGGGTTGGAGGGACCGAAGCTTTCTTT. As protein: CSAREEGVGGTEAFF.

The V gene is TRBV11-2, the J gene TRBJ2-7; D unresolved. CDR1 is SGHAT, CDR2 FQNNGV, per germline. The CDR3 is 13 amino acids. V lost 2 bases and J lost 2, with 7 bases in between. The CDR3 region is CASSLSSTYEQYF. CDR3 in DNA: TGTGCCAGCAGCTTAAGCAGTACCTACGAGCAGTACTTC. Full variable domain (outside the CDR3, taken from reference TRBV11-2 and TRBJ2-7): EAGVAQSPRYKIIEKRQSVAFWCNPISGHATLYWYQQILGQGPKLLIQFQNNGVVDDSQLPKDRFSAERLKGVDSTLKIQPAKLEDSAVYLCASSLSSTYEQYFGPGTRLTVT.

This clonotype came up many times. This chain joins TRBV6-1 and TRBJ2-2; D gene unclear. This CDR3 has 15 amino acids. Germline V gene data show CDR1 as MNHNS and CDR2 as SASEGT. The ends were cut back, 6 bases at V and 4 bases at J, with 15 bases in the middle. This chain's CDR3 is CASRVTGFPTGELFF. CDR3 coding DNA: TGTGCCAGCAGGGTAACCGGGTTCCCCACCGGGGAGCTGTTTTTT.

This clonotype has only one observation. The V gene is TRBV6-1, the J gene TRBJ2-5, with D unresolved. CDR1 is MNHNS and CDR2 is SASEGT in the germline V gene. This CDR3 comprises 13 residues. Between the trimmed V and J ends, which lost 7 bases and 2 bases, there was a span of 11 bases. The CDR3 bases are TGTGCCAGCAATAGAGACGGACAAGAGACCCAGTACTTC. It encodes CASNRDGQETQYF.

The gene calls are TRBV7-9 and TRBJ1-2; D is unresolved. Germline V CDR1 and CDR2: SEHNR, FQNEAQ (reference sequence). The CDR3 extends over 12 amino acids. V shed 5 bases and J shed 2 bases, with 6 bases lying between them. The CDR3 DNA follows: TGTGCCAGCAGCCCGTGGAACTATGGCTACACCTTC. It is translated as CASSPWNYGYTF.

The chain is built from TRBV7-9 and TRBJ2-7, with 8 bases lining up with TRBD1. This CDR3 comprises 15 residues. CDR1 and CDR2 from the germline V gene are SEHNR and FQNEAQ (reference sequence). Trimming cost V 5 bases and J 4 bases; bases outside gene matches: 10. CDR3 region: CASSPYPGQGYEQYF. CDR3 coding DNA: TGTGCCAGCAGCCCCTATCCTGGACAGGGTTACGAGCAGTACTTC. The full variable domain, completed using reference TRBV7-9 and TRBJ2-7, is DTGVSQNPRHKITKRGQNVTFRCDPISEHNRLYWYRQTLGQGPEFLTYFQNEAQLEKSRLLSDRFSAERPKGSFSTLEIQRTEQGDSAMYLCASSPYPGQGYEQYFGPGTRLTVT.

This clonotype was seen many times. As DNA, the CDR3 is TGTGCCAGCAGCTTAGGAAGGGGAATCTACACCTTC. Its protein product is CASSLGRGIYTF. This chain uses TRBV7-9 with TRBJ1-2; D is possibly TRBD1 (5 bases). Germline CDR1 reads SEHNR; CDR2 reads FQNEAQ (reference sequence). CDR3 size: 12 residues. Deletions cut 1 base from V and 10 bases from J, with 10 bases between.

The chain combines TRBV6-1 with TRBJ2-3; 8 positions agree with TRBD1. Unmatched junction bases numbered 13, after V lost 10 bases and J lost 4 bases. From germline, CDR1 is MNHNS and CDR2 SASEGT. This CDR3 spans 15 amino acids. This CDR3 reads CATHRDRRSADTQYF. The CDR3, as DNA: TGTGCCACTCACCGGGACAGGCGGTCCGCAGATACGCAGTATTTT.

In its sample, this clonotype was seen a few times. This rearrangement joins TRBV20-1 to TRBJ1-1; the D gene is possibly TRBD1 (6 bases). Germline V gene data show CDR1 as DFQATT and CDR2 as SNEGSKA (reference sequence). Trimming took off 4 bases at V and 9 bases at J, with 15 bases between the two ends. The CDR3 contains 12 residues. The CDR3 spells CSAIPRTVKAFF. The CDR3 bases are TGCAGTGCTATTCCCCGGACAGTCAAAGCTTTCTTT.

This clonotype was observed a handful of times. The CDR3, as DNA: TGTGCCAGCAGTCCTGGACATGGAACGAACTATGGCTACACCTTC. It encodes CASSPGHGTNYGYTF. The V call is TRBV12-3 or TRBV12-4, the J call TRBJ1-2; D perhaps matches TRBD1 (5 bases). Trimming stripped 5 bases from V and 2 bases from J, with 15 bases between. The CDR3 consists of 15 residues.

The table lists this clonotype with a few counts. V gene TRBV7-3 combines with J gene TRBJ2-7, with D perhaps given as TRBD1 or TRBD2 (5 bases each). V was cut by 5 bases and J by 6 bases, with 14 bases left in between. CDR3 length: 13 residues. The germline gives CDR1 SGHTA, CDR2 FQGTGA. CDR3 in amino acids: CASSTRGASEQYF. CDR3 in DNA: TGTGCCAGCAGCACCCGAGGGGCGAGCGAGCAGTACTTC.

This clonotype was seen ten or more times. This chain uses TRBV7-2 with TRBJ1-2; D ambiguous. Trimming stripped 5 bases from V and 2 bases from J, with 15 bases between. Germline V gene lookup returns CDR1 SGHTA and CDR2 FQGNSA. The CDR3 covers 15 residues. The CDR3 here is CASSTRAGVNYGYTF. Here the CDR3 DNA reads TGTGCCAGCAGCACCCGAGCCGGGGTGAACTATGGCTACACCTTC.

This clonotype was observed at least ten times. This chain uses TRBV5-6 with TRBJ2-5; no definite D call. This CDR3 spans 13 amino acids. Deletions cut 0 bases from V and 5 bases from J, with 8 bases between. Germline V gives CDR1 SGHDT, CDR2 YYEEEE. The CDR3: CASSLGLSETQYF. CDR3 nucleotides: TGTGCCAGCAGCTTGGGGTTGTCCGAGACCCAGTACTTC.

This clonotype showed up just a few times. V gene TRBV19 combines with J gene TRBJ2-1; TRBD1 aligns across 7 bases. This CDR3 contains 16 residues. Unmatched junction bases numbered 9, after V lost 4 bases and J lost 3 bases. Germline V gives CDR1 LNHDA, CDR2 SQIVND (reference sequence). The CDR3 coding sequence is TGTGCCAGTAGTACCTCTCGGACAGGAAACTACAATGAGCAGTTCTTC. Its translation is CASSTSRTGNYNEQFF. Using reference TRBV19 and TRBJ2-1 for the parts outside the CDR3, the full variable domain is DGGITQSPKYLFRKEGQNVTLSCEQNLNHDAMYWYRQDPGQGLRLIYYSQIVNDFQKGDIAEGYSVSREKKESFPLTVTSAQKNPTAFYLCASSTSRTGNYNEQFFGPGTRLTVL.

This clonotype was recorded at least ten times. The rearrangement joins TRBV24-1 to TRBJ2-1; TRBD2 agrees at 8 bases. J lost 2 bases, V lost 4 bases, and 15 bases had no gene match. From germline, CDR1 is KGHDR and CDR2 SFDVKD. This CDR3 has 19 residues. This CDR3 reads CATSDSRAPGLGPYNEQFF. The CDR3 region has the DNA TGTGCCACCAGTGACTCCCGAGCCCCGGGACTAGGTCCCTACAATGAGCAGTTCTTC.

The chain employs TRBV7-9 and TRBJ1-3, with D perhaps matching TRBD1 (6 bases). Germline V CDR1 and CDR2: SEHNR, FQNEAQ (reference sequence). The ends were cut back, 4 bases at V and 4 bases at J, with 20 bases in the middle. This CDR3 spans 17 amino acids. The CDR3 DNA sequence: TGTGCCAGCAGCTCAACCCGGGGGCGGCATCCCGGAAACACCATATATTTT. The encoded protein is CASSSTRGRHPGNTIYF. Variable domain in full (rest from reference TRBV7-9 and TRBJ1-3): DTGVSQNPRHKITKRGQNVTFRCDPISEHNRLYWYRQTLGQGPEFLTYFQNEAQLEKSRLLSDRFSAERPKGSFSTLEIQRTEQGDSAMYLCASSSTRGRHPGNTIYFGEGSWLTVV.

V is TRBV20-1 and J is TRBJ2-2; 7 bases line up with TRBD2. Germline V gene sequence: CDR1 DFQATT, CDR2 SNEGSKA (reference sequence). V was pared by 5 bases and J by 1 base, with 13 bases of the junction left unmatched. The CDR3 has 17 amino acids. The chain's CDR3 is CSASRRRPGGNTGELFF. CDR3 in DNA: TGCAGTGCTTCCCGACGTCGGCCGGGGGGGAACACCGGGGAGCTGTTTTTT.

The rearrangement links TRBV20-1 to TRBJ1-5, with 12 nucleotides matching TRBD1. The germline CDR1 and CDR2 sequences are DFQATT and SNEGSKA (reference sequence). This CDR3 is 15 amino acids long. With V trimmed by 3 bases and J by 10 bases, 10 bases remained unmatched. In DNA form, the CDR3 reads TGCAGTGCTAGGGGGGGGACAGGGGGCGCGGAACCCCAGCATTTT. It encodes CSARGGTGGAEPQHF.

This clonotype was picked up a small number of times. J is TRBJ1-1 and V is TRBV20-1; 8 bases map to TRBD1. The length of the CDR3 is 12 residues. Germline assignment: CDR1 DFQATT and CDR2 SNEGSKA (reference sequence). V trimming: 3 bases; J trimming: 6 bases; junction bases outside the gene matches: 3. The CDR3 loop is CSASSGGPEAFF. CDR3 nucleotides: TGCAGTGCTAGCTCAGGGGGCCCTGAAGCTTTCTTT.

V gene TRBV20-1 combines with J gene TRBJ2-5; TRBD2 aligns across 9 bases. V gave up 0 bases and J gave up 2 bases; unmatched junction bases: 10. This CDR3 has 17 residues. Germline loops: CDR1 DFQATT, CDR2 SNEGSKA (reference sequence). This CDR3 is CSARDPWASGAQETQYF. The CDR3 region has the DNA TGCAGTGCTAGAGATCCATGGGCTAGCGGGGCACAAGAGACCCAGTACTTC.

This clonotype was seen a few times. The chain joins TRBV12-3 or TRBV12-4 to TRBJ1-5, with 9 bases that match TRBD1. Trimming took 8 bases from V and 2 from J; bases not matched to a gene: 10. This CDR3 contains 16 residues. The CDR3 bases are TGTGCCAGCGGAAAAACGGGACAGGGTGGCAATCAGCCCCAGCATTTT. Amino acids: CASGKTGQGGNQPQHF.